The TCR beta chain under discussion was sequenced for a study of identical twins. Germline CDR1 and CDR2: SGHKS and YYEKEE (reference sequence). J lost 6 bases, V lost 3 bases, and 8 bases had no gene match. The CDR3 runs to 15 residues. TCRdb redid the calling of the 5' RACE reads with MiXCR, one entry per CDR3 protein. The sample yields hundreds of thousands of distinct CDR3 sequences, approximately 6% seen once. Material: naive T cells sorted from blood. The chain couples TRBV5-5 to TRBJ2-2, with 7 bases matching TRBD1. This sequence was found in a man between 18 and 29 years old in good health. This CDR3 reads CASSSIQGYAGELFF. The CDR3 DNA reads TGTGCCAGCAGCTCCATACAGGGGTACGCCGGGGAGCTGTTTTTT.